This TCR beta chain was sequenced during a study of OX40 agonist ivuxolimab in advanced cancers. Study-wide context: The eligibility criteria allowed prior anti-PD-1, anti-PD-L1 or anti-CTLA-4 therapy, and roughly 39% had some. The study, taken as a whole, reports: Expanded clones tended on average to be more numerous among CD8+ T cells than CD4+.

Produced via immunoSEQ multiplex PCR; TCRdb's table is partial and in-frame only. The profile shows roughly 70,000 clones, almost 90% of them singletons. With regard to this clone: Its cognate antigen is unknown.

Germline CDR1 reads SNHLY; CDR2 reads FYNNEI. The CDR3 covers 16 residues. V was clipped by 4 bases and J by 5 bases; unmatched bases: 11. The sequenced sample was CD4+ or CD8+ T cells sorted from blood, obtained in a trial of the OX40 agonist ivuxolimab. The receptor was derived from an adult with an advanced solid tumor such as melanoma, head and neck, liver or kidney cancer. J is TRBJ2-5 and V is TRBV2; 9 positions match TRBD1. CDR3 amino acids: CASSADNLGTGETQYF. The CDR3 DNA sequence: TGTGCCAGCAGTGCCGATAACCTAGGGACAGGGGAGACCCAGTACTTC.